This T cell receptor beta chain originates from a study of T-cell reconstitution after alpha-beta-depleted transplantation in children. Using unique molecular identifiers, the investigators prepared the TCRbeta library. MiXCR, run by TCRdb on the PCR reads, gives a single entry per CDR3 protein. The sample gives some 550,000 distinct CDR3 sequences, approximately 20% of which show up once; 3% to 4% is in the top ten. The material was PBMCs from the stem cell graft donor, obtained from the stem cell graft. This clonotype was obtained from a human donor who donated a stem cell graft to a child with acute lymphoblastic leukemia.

The CDR3 sequence: CASNMGGPTDTQYF. The CDR3 nucleotides are TGTGCCAGCAATATGGGGGGGCCAACAGATACGCAGTATTTT. The chain employs TRBV7-7 and TRBJ2-3, with a tentative D call TRBD2 (7 bases). The V end was cut by 7 bases, the J end by 3 bases, with 14 bases between. CDR1 and CDR2 from the germline V gene are SSHAT and FNYEAQ (reference sequence). This CDR3 spans 14 amino acids.